The 30 T cell receptor beta chains below all came from one sample that was sequenced in a study of T cell repertoires in aging, cancer and after chemotherapy. TRB rearrangements spanning V, D and J were amplified using mixed TRB-A/B primers. MiXCR, applied by TCRdb to the multiplex PCR reads, yields one record per CDR3 protein. The sample lists more than 8,500 distinct CDR3 sequences, approximately 40% seen once, with roughly 4% in the top ten. The template was genomic DNA from peripheral blood, not RNA. Sample: blood. These receptors originate from a human donor in good health.

The J gene is TRBJ2-5, the V gene TRBV6-6; D might be TRBD1 (6 bases). With 5 bases removed from V and 1 base from J, the gap between germline ends came to 11 bases. This CDR3 spans 14 amino acids. The germline gives CDR1 MNHNY, CDR2 SVGAGI (reference sequence). The CDR3 sequence: CASSDDRIQETQYF. The CDR3 nucleotides read TGTGCCAGCAGTGATGACAGGATCCAAGAGACCCAGTACTTC.

This clonotype was observed a handful of times. The CDR3 is CSVDRGTGEYNEQFF. The CDR3 DNA reads as TGCAGCGTTGATAGGGGGACAGGGGAATACAATGAGCAGTTCTTC. The chain employs TRBV29-1 and TRBJ2-1; 10 bases fit TRBD1. Losses at the gene ends were 3 bases for V and 4 bases for J; bases not matched to a gene: 6. The CDR3 is made up of 15 amino acids. The V gene's germline CDR1 is SQVTM and CDR2 ANQGSEA.

This clonotype was detected a few times. The chain couples TRBV19 to TRBJ1-6, with D possibly matching TRBD1 (6 bases). CDR1 LNHDA and CDR2 SQIVND come from the germline V gene (reference sequence). This CDR3 spans 18 amino acids. V was clipped by 4 bases and J by 5 bases, with 21 bases between them. The CDR3 protein is CASSRQGLRLENNSPLHF. CDR3 in DNA: TGTGCCAGTAGTAGGCAGGGGCTCCGCCTAGAGAATAATTCACCCCTCCACTTT.

The CDR3: CASSQPTSGAYNEQFF. Here the CDR3 DNA reads TGCGCCAGCAGCCAACCAACTAGCGGGGCCTACAATGAGCAGTTCTTC. J is TRBJ2-1 and V is TRBV4-3, with 10 bases fitting TRBD2. The CDR3 is 16 residues long. The junction had 3 bases not matched to a gene; V was cut back by 2 bases and J by 2 bases. Germline loops: CDR1 LGHNA, CDR2 YSLEER.

The gene calls are TRBV6-5 and TRBJ2-1; weak D call: TRBD1 (5 bases). The CDR3 has 15 amino acids. V was clipped by 5 bases and J by 5 bases, with 16 bases between them. Germline V gene lookup returns CDR1 MNHEY and CDR2 SVGAGI. The CDR3 protein is CASSPSMGPHNEQFF. In nucleotides, the CDR3 is TGTGCCAGCAGTCCTTCCATGGGGCCACACAATGAGCAGTTCTTC.

This clonotype was found a few times. The chain carries TRBV7-4 and TRBJ2-7; TRBD2 might be the D (5 bases). CDR1 and CDR2 (germline): SGHVT, SQSDAQ. Trimming pared 3 bases from V and 3 bases from J, leaving 21 bases between. This CDR3 contains 17 residues. In DNA, the CDR3 is TGTGCCAGCAGCTTTGAGTCCCGGACGGGATATGACTACGAGCAGTACTTC. Its translation: CASSFESRTGYDYEQYF.

This chain links TRBV10-3 with TRBJ2-1; D possibly corresponds to TRBD1 (6 bases). The CDR3 covers 14 residues. The germline V and J ends were trimmed by 3 bases and 7 bases, with 13 bases remaining between them. Per germline, CDR1 ENHRY and CDR2 SYGVKD. This CDR3 is CAISEVYRENEQFF. In nucleotides, the CDR3 is TGTGCCATCAGTGAAGTCTACAGGGAGAATGAGCAGTTCTTC.

The CDR3 spells CASSSTGGTGNTIYF. The CDR3 DNA sequence: TGTGCCAGCAGCTCAACAGGGGGTACTGGAAACACCATATATTTT. The genes are TRBV7-2 and TRBJ1-3; 8 bases line up with TRBD1. The CDR3 totals 15 residues. Germline CDR1 reads SGHTA; CDR2 reads FQGNSA. The V segment lost 4 bases and the J segment 2 bases; nucleotides outside the gene matches: 4.

This clonotype was seen a handful of times. This sequence joins TRBV7-4 and TRBJ1-5; D may be TRBD1 (5 bases). The CDR3 is 15 residues long. Per germline, CDR1 SGHVT and CDR2 SQSDAQ. V dropped 5 bases and J dropped 0 bases, with 11 bases sitting between them. The CDR3 is CASSRLQVSNQPQHF. CDR3 DNA: TGTGCCAGCAGCCGGCTACAGGTTAGCAATCAGCCCCAGCATTTT.

The chain joins TRBV7-2 to TRBJ1-4; no clear D. The CDR3 totals 14 residues. Germline assignment: CDR1 SGHTA and CDR2 FQGNSA. Deletions cut 2 bases from V and 0 bases from J, with 4 bases between. The DNA for the CDR3 is TGTGCCAGCAGCTTAACCGCAACTAATGAAAAACTGTTTTTT. As protein: CASSLTATNEKLFF.

V usage is TRBV14 and J usage is TRBJ2-1; D unclear. Germline values: CDR1 SGHDN, CDR2 FVKESK. V lost 6 bases, J lost 9 bases, and 15 bases lay in between. The CDR3 contains 13 residues. CDR3 amino acids: CASSRVLDGEQFF. CDR3 bases: TGTGCCAGCAGTCGGGTTCTGGACGGTGAGCAGTTCTTC. The variable domain in full, completed from reference TRBV14 and TRBJ2-1, reads EAGVTQFPSHSVIEKGQTVTLRCDPISGHDNLYWYRRVMGKEIKFLLHFVKESKQDESGMPNNRFLAERTGGTYSTLKVQPAELEDSGVYFCASSRVLDGEQFFGPGTRLTVL.

This clonotype has more than one count but fewer than ten. The genes are TRBV10-3 and TRBJ2-2; the D gene is possibly TRBD1 (5 bases). The CDR3 runs to 14 residues. Trimming cost V 2 bases and J 1 base, with 5 bases left between them. Germline loops: CDR1 ENHRY, CDR2 SYGVKD. CDR3 in amino acids: CAISEGQNTGELFF. As DNA, the CDR3 is TGTGCCATCAGTGAGGGACAGAACACCGGGGAGCTGTTTTTT.

The chain recombines TRBV19 with TRBJ2-1; D unresolved. Germline CDR1 LNHDA, CDR2 SQIVND (reference sequence). Trimming took 10 bases from V and 0 from J, leaving 16 bases between them. The CDR3 has 15 residues. Here the CDR3 DNA reads TGTGCCACCTTAGCCCTTGGTGGCTCCTACAATGAGCAGTTCTTC. Translation gives CATLALGGSYNEQFF.

Judged by abundance, this clonotype is medium-sized (0.01 to 0.1%). This chain links TRBV12-3 or TRBV12-4 with TRBJ2-7, with a weak D call TRBD1 (6 bases). The V end was cut by 3 bases, the J end by 3 bases, with 12 bases between. The CDR3 loop spans 14 amino acids. CDR3 nucleotide sequence: TGTGCCAGCAGTTTGAGCGAGACAGGCTACGAGCAGTACTTC. It specifies CASSLSETGYEQYF.

The chain links TRBV7-6 to TRBJ2-1, with 9 bases that match TRBD1. This CDR3 is 16 amino acids long. Germline CDR1 reads SGHVS; CDR2 reads FNYEAQ. J gave up 6 bases and V 5 bases, and 11 bases lay outside the gene matches. CDR3 in DNA: TGTGCCAGCAGCATGCCCAGGGACAGGGAATCCAATGAGCAGTTCTTC. It translates to CASSMPRDRESNEQFF.

This clonotype occurred a few times. V and J are TRBV5-5 and TRBJ2-4, with TRBD2 identical over 10 bases. This CDR3 is built from 19 residues. After removal of 0 bases from V and 0 bases from J, the junction contained 9 bases not matched to a gene. Germline CDR1 and CDR2: SGHKS and YYEKEE (reference sequence). The CDR3 spells CASSLVGASGRSAKNIQYF. The CDR3 DNA sequence: TGTGCCAGCAGCTTGGTAGGGGCTAGCGGGAGATCAGCCAAAAACATTCAGTACTTC.

The chain combines TRBV11-1 with TRBJ2-1; D is unresolved. V lost 8 bases, J lost 5 bases, and 7 bases lay in between. The CDR3 has 11 residues. Germline CDR1 SGHAT, CDR2 FQDESV (reference sequence). In nucleotides, the CDR3 is TGTGCCAGCCAACTGAACAATGAGCAGTTCTTC. Its protein product is CASQLNNEQFF.

This clonotype was detected only once. The V gene is TRBV11-3, the J gene TRBJ2-7; D possibly corresponds to TRBD2 (5 bases). The V and J ends lost 8 bases and 3 bases respectively, with 11 bases between them. This CDR3 spans 12 amino acids. Germline CDR1 SGHNT, CDR2 YENEEA. The CDR3 bases are TGTGCCAGCCTGGAGGTCGGCTACGAGCAGTACTTC. Amino acid sequence: CASLEVGYEQYF.

This clonotype showed up just a few times. The gene calls are TRBV12-3 or TRBV12-4 and TRBJ2-4; D is perhaps TRBD1 or TRBD2 (5 bases each). Trimming shortened V by 3 bases and J by 0 bases, and 12 bases separated the two germline ends. There are 16 residues in the CDR3. The CDR3 region is CASSFRDGLAKNIQYF. In DNA, the CDR3 is TGTGCCAGCAGTTTTCGGGACGGCCTAGCCAAAAACATTCAGTACTTC.

This sequence joins TRBV7-9 and TRBJ1-1; 8 bases fit TRBD1. This CDR3 contains 16 residues. The J segment lost 2 bases and the V segment lost 1 base, leaving 6 bases of the junction unmatched. Germline lookup yields CDR1 SEHNR and CDR2 FQNEAQ (reference sequence). The CDR3 sequence is CASSLGAGGANTEAFF. CDR3 sequence (DNA): TGTGCCAGCAGCTTAGGGGCAGGGGGCGCTAACACTGAAGCTTTCTTT.

The CDR3 protein is CASSSLQGTDTQYF. CDR3 nucleotide sequence: TGTGCCAGCAGTTCGCTACAGGGCACAGATACGCAGTATTTT. The chain links TRBV27 to TRBJ2-3, with D perhaps matching TRBD1 (5 bases). The germline V gene encodes CDR1 MNHEY and CDR2 SMNVEV (reference sequence). V was pared by 4 bases and J by 1 base, with 9 bases between. CDR3 length: 14 amino acids.

This clonotype was detected a few times. V and J are TRBV5-1 and TRBJ1-1; D is perhaps TRBD1 (5 bases). Germline V gives CDR1 SGHRS, CDR2 YFSETQ. Trimming took off 0 bases at V and 5 bases at J, with 11 bases between the two ends. This CDR3 comprises 14 residues. CDR3 sequence: CASSLERGRTEAFF. The DNA for the CDR3 is TGCGCCAGCAGCTTGGAAAGGGGACGGACTGAAGCTTTCTTT.

The rearrangement links TRBV15 to TRBJ1-2; no clear D. V gave up 4 bases and J gave up 4 bases, with 16 bases separating them. CDR1 and CDR2 from the germline V gene are LNHNV and YYDKDF (reference sequence). The CDR3 contains 15 residues. CDR3 amino acids: CATSTSLIGIYGYTF. Here the CDR3 DNA reads TGTGCCACCAGCACTTCATTAATCGGGATCTATGGCTACACCTTC. Looking up the rest from reference TRBV15 and TRBJ1-2 gives the full variable domain: DAMVIQNPRYQVTQFGKPVTLSCSQTLNHNVMYWYQQKSSQAPKLLFHYYDKDFNNEADTPDNFQSRRPNTSFCFLDIRSPGLGDTAMYLCATSTSLIGIYGYTFGSGTRLTVV.

The V and J genes are TRBV6-2 or TRBV6-3 and TRBJ1-1, with D tentatively TRBD1 (6 bases). The CDR3 runs 15 residues. V was trimmed by 5 bases and J by 4 bases, leaving 17 bases between them. Germline V lookup: CDR1 MNHEY, CDR2 SVGEGT. The CDR3: CASSEVGGYSTEAFF. The CDR3 bases are TGTGCCAGCAGTGAGGTAGGGGGGTATAGCACTGAAGCTTTCTTT.

Notes on this clonotype: A read error may produce the germline difference seen at one junction end. This sequence joins TRBV5-6 and TRBJ2-1; D perhaps matches TRBD2 (5 bases). There are 17 residues in the CDR3. Germline CDR1 reads SGHDT; CDR2 reads YYEEEE. The chain's CDR3 is CASSQDSPGSSYNEQFF. CDR3 DNA sequence: TGCGCCAGCAGCCAAGATTCTCCTGGGAGCTCCTACAATGAGCAGTTCTTC. The full variable domain, rest sourced from reference TRBV5-6 and TRBJ2-1, is DAGVTQSPTHLIKTRGQQVTLRCSPKSGHDTVSWYQQALGQGPQFIFQYYEEEERQRGNFPDRFSGHQFPNYSSELNVNALLLGDSALYLCASSQDSPGSSYNEQFFGPGTRLTVL.

In its sample, this clonotype was seen a few times. The V and J genes are TRBV6-5 and TRBJ1-6; 7 bases agree with TRBD1. The junction had 9 bases not matched to a gene; V was cut back by 0 bases and J by 10 bases. Germline V gene sequence: CDR1 MNHEY, CDR2 SVGAGI. The CDR3 sequence is 16 residues long. The CDR3 sequence: CASSYSGDSFRSPLHF. CDR3 coding DNA: TGTGCCAGCAGTTACTCGGGGGACAGCTTTAGATCACCCCTCCACTTT.

This rearrangement joins TRBV6-5 to TRBJ2-7, with TRBD1 as a possible D gene (6 bases). There are 12 residues in the CDR3. Trimming pared 0 bases from V and 9 bases from J, leaving 9 bases between. CDR1 is MNHEY and CDR2 is SVGAGI in the germline V gene. DNA of the CDR3: TGTGCCAGCAGTTACTCGGGGGCGTTGCAGTACTTC. It yields the protein CASSYSGALQYF.

This clonotype appeared a few times. The rearrangement uses TRBV6-5 and TRBJ2-6; possibly TRBD1 for D (6 bases). With 5 bases removed from V and 0 bases from J, the gap between germline ends came to 8 bases. The CDR3 has 15 amino acids. Germline CDR1 and CDR2: MNHEY and SVGAGI. CDR3 sequence reads: CASSRQVSGANVLTF. CDR3 sequence (DNA): TGTGCCAGCAGTCGACAGGTCTCTGGGGCCAACGTCCTGACTTTC.

The rearrangement joins TRBV19 to TRBJ2-7; perhaps TRBD1 as D (5 bases). CDR1 LNHDA and CDR2 SQIVND come from the germline V gene (reference sequence). The CDR3 runs to 15 residues. V was cut by 0 bases and J by 6 bases, with 15 bases left in between. CDR3 sequence reads: CASSIDTGVLGEQYF. CDR3 DNA: TGTGCCAGTAGTATAGATACAGGAGTCCTTGGCGAGCAGTACTTC.

The gene calls are TRBV19 and TRBJ2-1; D uncertain. The CDR3 totals 16 residues. Germline loops: CDR1 LNHDA, CDR2 SQIVND (reference sequence). V was clipped by 5 bases and J by 1 base, with 15 bases between them. Written as DNA, the CDR3 is TGTGCCAGTAGTTGGATGGGTGACTTGTCCTACAATGAGCAGTTCTTC. Translation gives CASSWMGDLSYNEQFF. Using reference TRBV19 and TRBJ2-1 for the parts outside the CDR3, the full variable domain is DGGITQSPKYLFRKEGQNVTLSCEQNLNHDAMYWYRQDPGQGLRLIYYSQIVNDFQKGDIAEGYSVSREKKESFPLTVTSAQKNPTAFYLCASSWMGDLSYNEQFFGPGTRLTVL.